The rows below give T cell receptor beta chains drawn from one sample of a study of blood T cell repertoires in COVID-19. Assay used: immunoSEQ multiplex PCR; TCRdb lists only in-frame clones, some missing. The table includes approximately 130,000 clones, more than 75% detected once. Sequenced input: peripheral blood. The receptors were sampled from a man aged 50 or older with active COVID-19. The CDR3 runs from the conserved cysteine through the conserved F or W. The D gene is left open where the match is weak. Rows give clone size only sometimes, using once, few, many, or a class for an expanded clone.

j_gene | abundance | d_gene | v_gene | CDR3aa | CDR3nt
TRBJ1-1 | . | TRBD1 | TRBV7-2 | CASSSGQMNTEAFF | TGTGCCAGCAGCTCGGGACAGATGAACACTGAAGCTTTCTTT
TRBJ2-5 | . | . | TRBV18 | CASSPDAPRTQYF | TGTGCCAGCTCACCCGATGCCCCGAGGACCCAGTACTTC
TRBJ1-1 | . | . | TRBV7-9 | CASSLEVSFGTEAFF | TGTGCCAGCAGCTTAGAGGTTAGCTTCGGCACTGAAGCTTTCTTT
TRBJ1-5 | . | . | TRBV20-1 | CSASRGESNQPQHF | TGCAGCGCTAGTCGTGGGGAGAGCAATCAGCCCCAGCATTTT
TRBJ2-3 | . | TRBD2 | TRBV2 | CASSDGTSRNTDTQYF | TGTGCCAGCAGTGACGGGACTAGCAGAAACACAGATACGCAGTATTTT
TRBJ1-2 | . | . | TRBV14 | CASSPIDRLGYTF | TGTGCCAGCAGCCCAATCGACAGACTCGGCTACACCTTC
TRBJ1-5 | . | . | TRBV19 | CASSFGTLGTSNQPQHF | TGTGCCAGTAGTTTCGGGACACTGGGGACTAGCAATCAGCCCCAGCATTTT
TRBJ2-1 | . | . | TRBV6-5 | CASSSTLAGAHNEQFF | TGTGCCAGCAGTTCCACTCTCGCTGGGGCCCACAATGAGCAGTTCTTC
TRBJ1-2 | . | TRBD1 | TRBV5-6 | CASSFSTGVIGGYTF | TGTGCCAGCAGCTTCTCGACAGGGGTAATAGGTGGCTACACCTTC
TRBJ2-1 | . | TRBD2 | TRBV6-4 | CASRTSGSTYNEQFF | TGTGCCAGCAGAACTAGCGGGTCTACCTACAATGAGCAGTTCTTC
TRBJ2-5 | . | TRBD2 | TRBV5-8 | CASSPTLPSGKKETQYF | TGTGCCAGCAGCCCAACCCTTCCTAGCGGTAAAAAAGAGACCCAGTACTTC
TRBJ2-1 | . | . | TRBV2 | CASTGQGLGEQFF | TGTGCCAGCACGGGCCAGGGGCTAGGGGAGCAGTTCTTC
TRBJ2-1 | once | TRBD2 | TRBV12-3/TRBV12-4 | CASRLAGYNEQFF | TGTGCCAGCAGGCTAGCGGGGTACAATGAGCAGTTCTTC
TRBJ1-2 | . | . | TRBV7-2 | CASSPRRVASIGYTF | TGTGCCAGCAGCCCCAGGCGGGTGGCCTCCATTGGCTACACCTTC
TRBJ1-2 | once | . | TRBV19 | CASSIGRDTYGYTF | TGTGCCAGTAGTATCGGCAGGGATACCTATGGCTACACCTTC
TRBJ2-3 | once | . | TRBV18 | CASSPGSGDTQYF | TGTGCCAGCTCACCAGGTTCGGGAGATACGCAGTATTTT
TRBJ2-3 | . | . | TRBV2 | CASRKDYGTQYF | TGTGCCAGCAGGAAGGACTACGGTACGCAGTATTTT
TRBJ2-2 | . | TRBD2 | TRBV5-1 | CASSLGAGVNTGELFF | TGCGCCAGCAGCTTGGGAGCGGGGGTCAACACCGGGGAGCTGTTTTTT
TRBJ1-2 | . | . | TRBV19 | CASSIPSGQLRYGYTF | TGTGCCAGTAGTATACCCTCCGGACAGCTCAGATATGGCTACACCTTC
TRBJ1-4 | . | . | TRBV7-2 | CASSSSGGEKLFF | TGTGCCAGCAGCTCGTCGGGGGGTGAAAAACTGTTTTTT
TRBJ2-1 | . | TRBD2 | TRBV11-2 | CASSLGVQSGGYNEQFF | TGTGCCAGCAGCTTGGGTGTTCAAAGCGGGGGCTACAATGAGCAGTTCTTC
TRBJ2-1 | . | . | TRBV18 | CASSLEGEQFF | TGTGCCAGCTCACTGGAGGGAGAGCAGTTCTTC
TRBJ2-3 | . | . | TRBV29-1 | CSVEAGERHTQYF | TGCAGCGTTGAGGCGGGCGAGCGACATACGCAGTATTTT
TRBJ2-5 | . | . | TRBV30 | CAWNQGMGETQYF | TGTGCCTGGAATCAGGGGATGGGGGAGACCCAGTACTTC
TRBJ2-3 | . | . | TRBV5-6 | CASSRQWTEGPDTQYF | TGTGCCAGCAGCCGGCAGTGGACAGAGGGACCAGATACGCAGTATTTT
TRBJ1-4 | . | . | TRBV7-8 | CASSLQGTITNEKLFF | TGTGCCAGCAGCTTGCAGGGGACCATAACTAATGAAAAACTGTTTTTT
TRBJ2-5 | . | TRBD2 | TRBV24-1 | CATSDGLAGSTVETQYF | TGTGCCACCAGTGATGGGCTAGCGGGGTCAACCGTAGAGACCCAGTACTTC
TRBJ2-5 | . | . | TRBV5-8 | CASSLGWTELIQETQYF | TGTGCCAGCAGCTTGGGCTGGACAGAGCTTATACAAGAGACCCAGTACTTC
TRBJ1-2 | . | . | TRBV21-1 | CASSKWDRVNGYTF | TGTGCCAGCAGCAAATGGGACAGGGTGAATGGCTACACCTTC
TRBJ1-2 | . | . | TRBV6-4 | CASSEDYTGAFYGYTF | TGTGCCAGCAGCGAAGATTATACGGGAGCCTTCTATGGCTACACCTTC
TRBJ1-5 | . | TRBD1 | TRBV6-1 | CASSESGTGKPQHF | TGTGCCAGCAGTGAATCCGGGACAGGGAAGCCCCAGCATTTT
TRBJ2-7 | . | TRBD1 | TRBV14 | CASSETGQRYEQYF | TGTGCCAGCAGCGAGACAGGGCAGAGATACGAGCAGTACTTC
TRBJ1-6 | . | . | TRBV6-5 | CASRRGTSYNSPLHF | TGTGCCAGCAGGCGGGGTACGTCCTATAATTCACCCCTCCACTTT
TRBJ1-6 | . | . | TRBV5-4 | CASRPGQGGAPLHF | TGTGCCAGCAGGCCGGGGCAGGGAGGGGCACCCCTCCACTTT
TRBJ2-1 | . | TRBD2 | TRBV11-2 | CASSQTSGGWYEQFF | TGTGCCAGCAGCCAGACTAGCGGGGGGTGGTATGAGCAGTTCTTC
TRBJ2-3 | once | TRBD2 | TRBV5-1 | CASSLVTGTSGAGDTQYF | TGCGCCAGCAGCTTGGTAACGGGGACTAGCGGGGCGGGAGATACGCAGTATTTT
TRBJ2-1 | . | TRBD2 | TRBV19 | CASSTSSGSSYNEQFF | TGTGCCAGTAGTACCTCTAGCGGGAGCTCCTACAATGAGCAGTTCTTC
TRBJ2-7 | . | . | TRBV6-2/TRBV6-3 | CASSYRPGATYEQYF | TGTGCCAGCAGTTACCGCCCAGGGGCCACCTACGAGCAGTACTTC
TRBJ2-3 | . | . | TRBV5-6 | CASSPWVRGPDTQYF | TGTGCCAGCAGCCCCTGGGTCCGCGGTCCAGATACGCAGTATTTT
TRBJ2-1 | . | . | TRBV27 | CASRDSYSYNEQFF | TGTGCCAGCAGGGACAGCTACTCCTACAATGAGCAGTTCTTC
TRBJ2-5 | once | . | TRBV11-3 | CASSYGGSQETQYF | TGTGCCAGCTCATATGGGGGGAGCCAAGAGACCCAGTACTTC
TRBJ1-1 | . | . | TRBV30 | CAWIQGTTNTEAFF | TGTGCCTGGATTCAAGGGACAACCAACACTGAAGCTTTCTTT
TRBJ1-1 | . | . | TRBV24-1 | CATSDLPRGGVGFF | TGTGCCACCAGTGATTTACCTCGCGGGGGGGTCGGTTTCTTT
TRBJ2-6 | once | . | TRBV5-1 | CASRPSSGANVLTF | TGCGCCAGCAGACCCAGCTCTGGGGCCAACGTCCTGACTTTC
TRBJ1-3 | once | TRBD1 | TRBV5-6 | CASSLGGQGGLGNTIYF | TGTGCCAGCAGCTTGGGTGGACAGGGGGGTCTTGGAAACACCATATATTTT
TRBJ1-6 | . | TRBD1 | TRBV19 | CASSKGQGKSSPLHF | TGTGCCAGTAGTAAGGGACAGGGAAAAAGTTCACCCCTCCACTTT
TRBJ2-1 | . | . | TRBV18 | CASSPFTPQGRTNEQFF | TGTGCCAGCTCACCTTTTACCCCACAGGGACGGACCAATGAGCAGTTCTTC